The 13 T cell receptor beta chains below all came from one sample that was sequenced in a study of breast tumors, draining lymph nodes, adjacent tissues. MiXCR was run by TCRdb on the multiplex PCR reads, yielding one entry per CDR3 protein. In the table there are roughly 49,000 distinct CDR3 sequences, over 40% of which are singletons. The source material was breast tumor tissue. The receptors stem from a female donor with breast cancer. Some clones in this sample may be carry-over from other donors' samples.

The chain carries TRBV5-1 and TRBJ2-1, with 9 bases identical to TRBD2. CDR1 SGHRS and CDR2 YFSETQ come from the germline V gene. Trimming cost V 0 bases and J 0 bases; bases outside gene matches: 7. The CDR3 extends over 18 amino acids. The chain's CDR3 is CASSLDPSGVGSYNEQFF. CDR3 in DNA: TGCGCCAGCAGCTTGGACCCTAGCGGGGTCGGCTCCTACAATGAGCAGTTCTTC.

This clonotype was detected ten times or more. The chain joins TRBV19 to TRBJ2-3; D remains unclear. CDR1 and CDR2 from the germline V gene are LNHDA and SQIVND (reference sequence). Trimming removed 1 base from V and 2 bases from J, with 7 bases in between. This CDR3 contains 14 residues. In DNA, the CDR3 is TGTGCCAGTAGTATAGCCTTATTCACAGATACGCAGTATTTT. It specifies CASSIALFTDTQYF.

The chain has TRBV10-2 and TRBJ2-5, with 8 bases aligning to TRBD2. Looked up from germline, CDR1 is WSHSY and CDR2 is SAAADI. The CDR3 sequence is 12 residues long. Trimming cost V 6 bases and J 3 bases; bases outside gene matches: 0. CDR3 region: CASRAGEETQYF. For the CDR3, the DNA is TGCGCCAGCAGAGCGGGAGAAGAGACCCAGTACTTC.

This clonotype was seen repeatedly, ten times or more. V usage is TRBV20-1 and J usage is TRBJ2-7; D remains ambiguous. CDR3 length: 13 amino acids. Trimming shortened V by 5 bases and J by 0 bases, and 11 bases separated the two germline ends. CDR1 and CDR2 from the germline V gene are DFQATT and SNEGSKA (reference sequence). The CDR3, as DNA: TGCAGTGCTCAGAGGCCCGGCTCCTACGAGCAGTACTTC. Amino acids: CSAQRPGSYEQYF.

This clonotype was recorded many times. This chain links TRBV6-1 with TRBJ2-7, with 8 bases matching TRBD1. This CDR3 contains 15 residues. Germline values: CDR1 MNHNS, CDR2 SASEGT. V trimming: 1 base; J trimming: 2 bases; junction bases outside the gene matches: 4. CDR3 DNA sequence: TGTGCCAGCAGTGAAGAACAGGGGGGCGCCTACGAGCAGTACTTC. Translated, it gives CASSEEQGGAYEQYF.

Ten or more counts support this clonotype. A read error may be the cause here, since a much bigger clone is one base away. The chain uses TRBV6-5 and TRBJ2-3; 9 nucleotides line up with TRBD2. The V gene's germline CDR1 is MNHEY and CDR2 SVGAGI. V was clipped by 5 bases and J by 4 bases; unmatched bases: 10. This CDR3 has 16 amino acids. The CDR3 bases are TGTGCCAGCAGTCACGTGGCGGGAGGGAGCGCAGATACGCAGTATTTT. Protein product: CASSHVAGGSADTQYF.

There are many counts of this clonotype. V usage is TRBV6-2 or TRBV6-3 and J usage is TRBJ2-1; 10 nucleotides agree with TRBD2. CDR3 length: 14 amino acids. Germline values: CDR1 MNHEY, CDR2 SVGEGT. J gave up 8 bases and V 3 bases, and 4 bases lay outside the gene matches. This CDR3 reads CASSYLAGEHEQFF. The CDR3 DNA sequence: TGTGCCAGCAGTTATCTAGCGGGAGAGCATGAGCAGTTCTTC.

The chain joins TRBV29-1 to TRBJ2-1, with 13 bases identical to TRBD2. Trimming removed 7 bases from V and 4 bases from J; junction bases left unmatched: 7. Per the germline V gene, CDR1 is SQVTM and CDR2 is ANQGSEA. The CDR3 contains 15 residues. The CDR3 DNA sequence: TGCAGCGCGAAAGGACTAGCGGGAGTTTACAATGAGCAGTTCTTC. This gives the protein CSAKGLAGVYNEQFF.

This clonotype was seen at least ten times. This sequence joins TRBV7-3 and TRBJ2-6; D perhaps matches TRBD1 (6 bases). This CDR3 has 13 residues. Trimming shortened V by 3 bases and J by 8 bases, and 8 bases separated the two germline ends. Germline CDR1 and CDR2: SGHTA and FQGTGA. The CDR3 reads CASSFTGSNVLTF. The CDR3 DNA is TGTGCCAGCAGCTTCACAGGGTCCAACGTCCTGACTTTC.

The J gene is TRBJ1-6, the V gene TRBV5-6, with D possibly matching TRBD1 (6 bases). In germline, CDR1 is SGHDT, CDR2 YYEEEE. With 3 bases removed from V and 4 bases from J, the gap between germline ends came to 14 bases. This CDR3 contains 16 residues. The CDR3 DNA reads as TGTGCCAGCAGCTGGGCAGGGGAGACTTATAATTCACCCCTCCACTTT. Amino acid sequence: CASSWAGETYNSPLHF.

This chain connects TRBV7-9 to TRBJ2-3, with D possibly matching TRBD1 (6 bases). The germline V gene has CDR1 SEHNR and CDR2 FQNEAQ (reference sequence). This CDR3 comprises 16 residues. The V and J ends lost 5 bases and 5 bases respectively, with 20 bases between them. The CDR3, as DNA: TGTGCCAGCAGCCTCCGACTGGACAGCCAGGGAGATACGCAGTATTTT. It specifies CASSLRLDSQGDTQYF.

The chain combines TRBV20-1 with TRBJ2-2; 7 bases agree with TRBD2. This CDR3 is 12 amino acids long. CDR1 DFQATT and CDR2 SNEGSKA come from the germline V gene (reference sequence). Unmatched junction bases numbered 0, after V lost 3 bases and J lost 5 bases. CDR3 coding DNA: TGCAGTGCTAGGGGGGGGACCGGGGAGCTGTTTTTT. As protein: CSARGGTGELFF.

The chain is built from TRBV19 and TRBJ2-3; 10 bases map to TRBD2. The germline gives CDR1 LNHDA, CDR2 SQIVND (reference sequence). The CDR3 runs to 20 residues. With 3 bases clipped from V and 2 bases from J, the junction kept 17 bases outside the gene matches. CDR3 residues: CASSMSASGSRGKYTDTQYF. The CDR3 DNA is TGTGCCAGTAGTATGTCGGCTAGCGGGAGTAGGGGGAAATACACAGATACGCAGTATTTT. The complete variable domain, with remaining parts taken from reference TRBV19 and TRBJ2-3, reads DGGITQSPKYLFRKEGQNVTLSCEQNLNHDAMYWYRQDPGQGLRLIYYSQIVNDFQKGDIAEGYSVSREKKESFPLTVTSAQKNPTAFYLCASSMSASGSRGKYTDTQYFGPGTRLTVL.